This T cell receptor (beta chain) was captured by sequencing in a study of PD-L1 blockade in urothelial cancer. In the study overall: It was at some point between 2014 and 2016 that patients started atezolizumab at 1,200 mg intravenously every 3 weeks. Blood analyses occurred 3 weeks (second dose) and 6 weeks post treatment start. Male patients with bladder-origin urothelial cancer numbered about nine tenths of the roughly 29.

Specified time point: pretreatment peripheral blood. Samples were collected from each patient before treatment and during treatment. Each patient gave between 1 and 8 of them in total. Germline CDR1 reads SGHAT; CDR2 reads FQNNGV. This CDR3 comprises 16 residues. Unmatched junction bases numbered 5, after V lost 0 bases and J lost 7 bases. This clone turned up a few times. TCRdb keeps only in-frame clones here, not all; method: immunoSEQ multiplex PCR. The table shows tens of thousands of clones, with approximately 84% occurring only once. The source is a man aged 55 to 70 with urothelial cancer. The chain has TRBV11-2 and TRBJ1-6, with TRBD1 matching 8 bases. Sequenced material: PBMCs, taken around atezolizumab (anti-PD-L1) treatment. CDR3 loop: CASSLDGAGGNSPLHF. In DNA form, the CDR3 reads TGTGCCAGCAGCTTAGACGGGGCAGGGGGCAATTCACCCCTCCACTTT.